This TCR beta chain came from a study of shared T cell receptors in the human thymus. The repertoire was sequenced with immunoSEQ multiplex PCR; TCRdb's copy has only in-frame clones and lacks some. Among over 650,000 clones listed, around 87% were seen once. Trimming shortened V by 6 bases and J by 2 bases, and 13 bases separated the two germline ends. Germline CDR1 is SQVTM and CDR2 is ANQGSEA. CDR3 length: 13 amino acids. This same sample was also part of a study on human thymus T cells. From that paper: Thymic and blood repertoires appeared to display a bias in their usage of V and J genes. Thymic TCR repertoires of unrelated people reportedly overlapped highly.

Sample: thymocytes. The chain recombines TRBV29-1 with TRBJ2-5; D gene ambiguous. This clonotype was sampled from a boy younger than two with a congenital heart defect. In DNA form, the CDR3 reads TGCAGCGTAGCCCGCCAACCTCAAGAGACCCAGTACTTC. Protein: CSVARQPQETQYF.